This TCR beta chain was sequenced for a study of cytomegalovirus exposure and HLA in healthy donors. This CDR3 spans 13 amino acids. CDR1 LNHDA and CDR2 SQIVND come from the germline V gene (reference sequence). Trimming took 7 bases from V and 6 from J; bases not matched to a gene: 6. The PCR had 60 Vbeta and 13 Jbeta primers. Repertoires were generated with immunoSEQ multiplex PCR, while TCRdb's copy carries only in-frame clones and drops some. The data show about 180,000 clones, roughly three quarters seen once. In its sample, this clone was seen once. The sample comprised PBMCs. The chain is built from TRBV19 and TRBJ1-2, with 9 bases identical to TRBD1. The sequence was obtained from a woman in her 30s in good health and CMV-seropositive. The CDR3 bases are TGTGCCAGTAACCAACAGGGGGCTGATGGCTACACCTTC. It translates to CASNQQGADGYTF.